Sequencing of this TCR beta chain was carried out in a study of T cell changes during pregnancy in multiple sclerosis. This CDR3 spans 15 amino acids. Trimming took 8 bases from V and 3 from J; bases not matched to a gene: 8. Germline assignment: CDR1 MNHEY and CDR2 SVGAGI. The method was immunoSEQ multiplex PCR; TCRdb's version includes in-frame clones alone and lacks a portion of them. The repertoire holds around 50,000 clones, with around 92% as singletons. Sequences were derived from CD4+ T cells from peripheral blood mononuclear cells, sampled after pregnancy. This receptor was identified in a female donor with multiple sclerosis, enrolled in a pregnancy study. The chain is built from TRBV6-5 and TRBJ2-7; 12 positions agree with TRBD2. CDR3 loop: CASSRETSGGYEQYF. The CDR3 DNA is TGTGCCAGCTCCAGGGAGACTAGCGGGGGCTACGAGCAGTACTTC.